This T cell receptor beta chain stems from a study of PD-1 blockade in classical Hodgkin lymphoma. CDR1 and CDR2 from the germline V gene are SGHRS and YFSETQ. V dropped 1 base and J dropped 4 bases, with 11 bases sitting between them. CDR3 length: 14 amino acids. Noted time point: cycle 4 day 1 (C4D1), after 5 to 7 weeks of nivolumab. Each patient relapsed following autologous stem cell transplantation, and prior brentuximab vedotin exposure differed. Starting with thawed PBMCs, CD4+ T cells were purified by magnetic negative selection. Here immunoSEQ multiplex PCR was the method, and the copy in TCRdb shows in-frame clones only, minus some. Of around 30,000 clones detected, 70% to 90% appear once; the ten largest clones hold 0.62%.

This sequence joins TRBV5-1 and TRBJ1-2; D perhaps matches TRBD1 (5 bases). The sequence derives from a human donor with classical Hodgkin lymphoma. The sequencing used CD4+ T cells from blood, collected before the fourth cycle of nivolumab. CDR3: CASSLIPGLYGYTF. CDR3 bases: TGCGCCAGCAGCTTGATACCAGGGCTCTATGGCTACACCTTC.